The entry below describes one T cell receptor (beta chain). Assay: immunoSEQ multiplex PCR; the TCRdb copy retains only in-frame clones and omits some. This sample has tens of thousands of clones; about 86% occur once, and the top ten carry under 20%. The data were taken from a study of PD-L1 blockade in urothelial cancer. CDR3 size: 13 residues. V lost 4 bases to trimming and J lost 3 bases, with 7 bases between them. Germline V gives CDR1 LNHDA, CDR2 SQIVND (reference sequence). Specimen: PBMCs, collected around atezolizumab (anti-PD-L1) treatment. The gene calls are TRBV19 and TRBJ1-5; TRBD1 is a possible D gene (5 bases). The source is a man aged 55 to 70 with urothelial cancer. CDR3 loop: CASSKGINQPQHF. For the CDR3, the DNA is TGTGCCAGTAGTAAGGGGATCAATCAGCCCCAGCATTTT.